Below, 13 T cell receptor beta chains from the same sample are listed, as sequenced in a study of low-dose radiotherapy and immunotherapy resistance in tumors. The sample's time point: before trial treatment. cDNA synthesis used a TRAV/TRBV-specific primer set for both chains. The TCRs were subjected to amplification over roughly 20 PCR cycles employing a constant-region primer in conjunction with a V-primer adapter. Each CDR3 protein is one row after TCRdb ran MiXCR on the reads. The sample includes 100,000 or so distinct CDR3 sequences, roughly 9% seen only once; the top ten take approximately 0.98%. The material was PBMCs, obtained before treatment. The receptors come from a male donor with prostate cancer.

Many counts were recorded for this clonotype. The gene calls are TRBV7-9 and TRBJ1-1; no definite D call. Germline values: CDR1 SEHNR, CDR2 FQNEAQ (reference sequence). V was shortened by 5 bases and J by 3 bases, with 19 bases between the two germline ends. The CDR3 length is 16 residues. The CDR3 DNA follows: TGTGCCAGCAGCGGTCCGGGAGGGAAGTTCGACACTGAAGCTTTCTTT. Translation: CASSGPGGKFDTEAFF.

Regarding this clonotype: A single base is all that separates this from a far larger clone, so a read error is likely. The chain employs TRBV6-1 and TRBJ2-7; 14 bases match TRBD2. The CDR3 consists of 16 residues. Germline-derived CDR1 and CDR2 are MNHNS and SASEGT. The CDR3 reads CASSYSGLAGGYERYF. CDR3 DNA: TGTGCCAGCAGTTACTCTGGACTAGCGGGAGGCTACGAGCGGTACTTC.

This clonotype has ten or more counts. This rearrangement joins TRBV7-2 to TRBJ2-3; D unresolved. This CDR3 has 13 amino acids. V was cut by 5 bases and J by 2 bases, with 8 bases left in between. Germline V gene data show CDR1 as SGHTA and CDR2 as FQGNSA. This CDR3 reads CASSRAYTDTQYF. The CDR3 bases are TGTGCCAGCAGCCGAGCTTACACAGATACGCAGTATTTT.

This clonotype appeared once. The chain recombines TRBV12-3 or TRBV12-4 with TRBJ1-3, with 9 bases identical to TRBD1. Germline trimming cut 10 bases from V and 0 bases from J; bases unmatched to any gene: 1. This CDR3 is built from 13 residues. CDR3 sequence (DNA): TGTGCCACGGACAGGGGCTCTGGAAACACCATATATTTT. This sequence encodes CATDRGSGNTIYF.

This clonotype has ten or more counts. The genes are TRBV20-1 and TRBJ2-1; 9 nucleotides align to TRBD2. There are 13 residues in the CDR3. Unmatched junction bases numbered 6, after V lost 5 bases and J lost 7 bases. Germline values: CDR1 DFQATT, CDR2 SNEGSKA (reference sequence). The CDR3 reads CSAARLAENEQFF. For the CDR3, the DNA is TGCAGTGCTGCCCGACTAGCGGAGAATGAGCAGTTCTTC.

To note about this clonotype: This likely stems from a read error, as it lies one base from a far larger clone. This chain uses TRBV5-8 with TRBJ2-1; D possibly uses TRBD1 or TRBD2 (5 bases each). The CDR3 totals 14 residues. Germline V gene data show CDR1 as SGHTS and CDR2 as YDEGEE. The germline V and J ends were trimmed by 4 bases and 7 bases, with 15 bases remaining between them. The CDR3 nucleotides are TGTGCCAGCAGCCCCGGGACCCCAGATAATGAGCAGTTCTTC. Its translation is CASSPGTPDNEQFF.

This clonotype has ten or more counts. The chain carries TRBV14 and TRBJ2-7; 9 nucleotides agree with TRBD2. Germline V gives CDR1 SGHDN, CDR2 FVKESK. J gave up 3 bases and V 4 bases, and 4 bases lay outside the gene matches. This CDR3 comprises 14 residues. This CDR3 is CASSPWTSVYEQYF. For the CDR3, the DNA is TGTGCCAGCAGCCCCTGGACTAGCGTCTACGAGCAGTACTTC.

This clonotype showed up just a few times. This chain connects TRBV30 to TRBJ2-2; TRBD2 agrees at 8 bases. Germline V gene sequence: CDR1 GTSNPN, CDR2 SVGIG (reference sequence). J was trimmed by 6 bases and V by 3 bases; bases with no gene match: 9. The CDR3 totals 15 residues. The CDR3 DNA reads TGTGCCTGGAGCCGAGGGACTAGGGGATCCGGGGAGCTGTTTTTT. This gives the protein CAWSRGTRGSGELFF.

This clonotype came up many times. The CDR3 DNA sequence: TGTGCCAGCAGTCCGCAGGTGGATCAGCCCCAGCATTTT. It is translated as CASSPQVDQPQHF. The V gene is TRBV27, the J gene TRBJ1-5; D gene ambiguous. The CDR3 covers 13 residues. Trimming removed 5 bases from V and 5 bases from J, with 10 bases in between. The V gene's germline CDR1 is MNHEY and CDR2 SMNVEV (reference sequence).

The chain couples TRBV12-3 or TRBV12-4 to TRBJ1-5; D not resolved. Trimming removed 3 bases from V and 2 bases from J, with 8 bases in between. The CDR3 is 14 residues long. CDR3 in amino acids: CASSFLQGNQPQHF. CDR3 coding DNA: TGTGCCAGCAGTTTTCTCCAGGGCAATCAGCCCCAGCATTTT.

A single count supports this clonotype. The genes are TRBV27 and TRBJ2-1, with 10 positions matching TRBD1. CDR3 length equals 15 residues. Germline V CDR1 and CDR2: MNHEY, SMNVEV (reference sequence). V lost 6 bases to trimming and J lost 11 bases; unmatched junction nucleotides: 13. The CDR3 loop is CASSRGQGSSYKQFF. In DNA form, the CDR3 reads TGTGCCAGCAGCCGGGGACAGGGGTCTTCCTACAAGCAGTTCTTC.

This clonotype was seen many times. The CDR3 coding sequence is TGCAGTGCTAGTCAATTCCAAAGTAGTTTCTTC. Translation gives CSASQFQSSFF. The chain links TRBV20-1 to TRBJ2-1; the D is unclear. Germline CDR1 DFQATT, CDR2 SNEGSKA (reference sequence). This CDR3 contains 11 residues. Trimming cost V 3 bases and J 16 bases, with 16 bases left between them.

In this sample, this clonotype turned up many times. This sequence joins TRBV6-6 and TRBJ2-1, with D perhaps TRBD1 or TRBD2 (5 bases each). The V gene's germline CDR1 is MNHNY and CDR2 SVGAGI (reference sequence). This CDR3 contains 17 residues. The V end lost 0 bases, the J end lost 0 bases, and 12 bases lay between the germline ends. CDR3 protein: CASSYSGRLSSYNEQFF. The CDR3 DNA reads TGTGCCAGCAGTTACTCGGGACGCTTGAGCTCCTACAATGAGCAGTTCTTC.